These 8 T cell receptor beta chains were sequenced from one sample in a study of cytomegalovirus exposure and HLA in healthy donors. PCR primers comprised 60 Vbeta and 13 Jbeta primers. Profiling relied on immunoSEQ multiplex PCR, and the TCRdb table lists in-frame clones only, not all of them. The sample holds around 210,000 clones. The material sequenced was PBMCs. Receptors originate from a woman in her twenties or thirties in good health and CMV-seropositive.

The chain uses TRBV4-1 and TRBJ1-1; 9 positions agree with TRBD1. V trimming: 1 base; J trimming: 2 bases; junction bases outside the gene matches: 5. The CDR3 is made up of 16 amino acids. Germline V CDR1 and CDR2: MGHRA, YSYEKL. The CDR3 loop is CASSQVGTGHNTEAFF. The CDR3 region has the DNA TGCGCCAGCAGCCAAGTAGGGACAGGGCATAACACTGAAGCTTTCTTT.

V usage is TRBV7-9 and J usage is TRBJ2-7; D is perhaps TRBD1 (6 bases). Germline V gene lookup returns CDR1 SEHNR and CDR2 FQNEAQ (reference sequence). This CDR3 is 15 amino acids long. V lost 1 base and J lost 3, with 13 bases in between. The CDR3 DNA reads TGTGCCAGCAGCTTAGAGGCAGGGGTCCTCTACGAGCAGTACTTC. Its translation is CASSLEAGVLYEQYF.

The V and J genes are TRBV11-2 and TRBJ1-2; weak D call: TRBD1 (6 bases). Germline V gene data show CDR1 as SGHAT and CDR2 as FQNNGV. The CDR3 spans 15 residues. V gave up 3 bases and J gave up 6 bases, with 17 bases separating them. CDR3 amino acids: CASSFAYGGGDGYTF. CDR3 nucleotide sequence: TGTGCCAGCAGCTTTGCCTACGGGGGGGGCGATGGCTACACCTTC. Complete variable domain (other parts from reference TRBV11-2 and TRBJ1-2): EAGVAQSPRYKIIEKRQSVAFWCNPISGHATLYWYQQILGQGPKLLIQFQNNGVVDDSQLPKDRFSAERLKGVDSTLKIQPAKLEDSAVYLCASSFAYGGGDGYTFGSGTRLTVV.

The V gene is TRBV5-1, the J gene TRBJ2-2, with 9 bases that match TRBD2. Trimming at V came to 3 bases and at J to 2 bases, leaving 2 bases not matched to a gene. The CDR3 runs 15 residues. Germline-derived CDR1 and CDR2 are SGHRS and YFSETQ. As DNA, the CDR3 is TGCGCCAGCAGCTCCGGGACTAGCAACACCGGGGAGCTGTTTTTT. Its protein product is CASSSGTSNTGELFF.

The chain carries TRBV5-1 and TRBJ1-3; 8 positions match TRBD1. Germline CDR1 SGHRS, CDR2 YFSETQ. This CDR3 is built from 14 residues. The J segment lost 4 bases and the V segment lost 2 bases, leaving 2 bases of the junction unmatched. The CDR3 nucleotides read TGCGCCAGCAGCTTCTCAGGGGGCGGAAACACCATATATTTT. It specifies CASSFSGGGNTIYF.

The CDR3 bases are TGTGCCAGCAGCGGGAGAGAGAACACTGAAGCTTTCTTT. The encoded protein is CASSGRENTEAFF. This chain joins TRBV5-4 and TRBJ1-1; D unclear. The germline V gene has CDR1 SGHNT and CDR2 YYREEE (reference sequence). V lost 4 bases and J lost 1, with 8 bases in between. CDR3 length equals 13 residues. The variable domain in full, completed from reference TRBV5-4 and TRBJ1-1, reads ETGVTQSPTHLIKTRGQQVTLRCSSQSGHNTVSWYQQALGQGPQFIFQYYREEENGRGNFPPRFSGLQFPNYSSELNVNALELDDSALYLCASSGRENTEAFFGQGTRLTVV.

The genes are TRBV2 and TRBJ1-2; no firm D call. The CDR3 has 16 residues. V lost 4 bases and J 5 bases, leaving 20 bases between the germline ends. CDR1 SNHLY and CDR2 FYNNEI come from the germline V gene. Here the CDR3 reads CASSVLGGAKVYGYTF. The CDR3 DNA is TGTGCCAGCAGTGTTTTGGGAGGCGCCAAAGTGTATGGCTACACCTTC.

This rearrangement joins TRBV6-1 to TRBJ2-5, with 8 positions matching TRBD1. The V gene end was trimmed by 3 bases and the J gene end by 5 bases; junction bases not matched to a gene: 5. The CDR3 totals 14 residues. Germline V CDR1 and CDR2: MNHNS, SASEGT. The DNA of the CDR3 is TGTGCCAGCAGTGATGCAGGGGGCTGGGAGACCCAGTACTTC. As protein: CASSDAGGWETQYF.